This T cell receptor (beta chain) derives from a study of beta chain features in type 1 diabetes. After removal of 1 base from V and 1 base from J, the junction contained 0 bases not matched to a gene. The CDR3 sequence is 15 residues long. CDR1 and CDR2 (germline): SEHNR, FQNEAQ (reference sequence). This clone was found a few times. Its target is unknown. In the same sample, other DNA sequences code for this CDR3. Whole-study findings and limits: At VDJ recombination sites, type 1 diabetes patients had fewer insertions and more deleted nucleotides. Cells with high TCR expression could be over-represented when cDNA is sequenced. TCRB CDR3 length was moderately but significantly reduced in all four CD4+ subsets of Type 1 diabetes patients.

The investigators reverse transcribed all of the isolated RNA, so they sequenced expressed TCRB transcripts. Repertoires were generated with immunoSEQ multiplex PCR, while TCRdb's copy carries only in-frame clones and drops some. The repertoire holds 300,000 to 450,000 clones, with around a tenth as singletons. Per donor, one heparinised blood draw averaged around 0.12 L. Sorting based on CD45RO/CCR7/CD25/CD127/CD95/CD27 separated CD4+ naive, central memory, regulatory and stem cell-like memory cells. The chain uses TRBV7-9 and TRBJ2-3, with TRBD2 matching over 9 bases. The sequencing sample was made of central memory CD4+ T cells from blood. This TCR derives from a man aged 30 to 45 with type 1 diabetes. CDR3 residues: CASSLGLAGTDTQYF. The CDR3 nucleotides read TGTGCCAGCAGCTTAGGACTAGCGGGCACAGATACGCAGTATTTT.